A selection of T cell receptor beta chains follows, all from one sample in a study of T-cell reconstitution after alpha-beta-depleted transplantation in children. MiXCR was run by TCRdb on the PCR reads, yielding one entry per CDR3 protein. The sample has tens of thousands of distinct CDR3 sequences, under 60% seen once. The input for sequencing was peripheral blood, taken before TCRalphabeta/CD19-depleted stem cell transplant. Receptors originate from a boy under three years old with SCID, due to receive a stem cell transplant. Both conserved end residues are part of each CDR3. The order of the fields is J gene, V gene, clone size, D gene, CDR3 protein, CDR3 DNA. The D gene is left open where the match is weak. Clone sizes are given selectively: once, few, many, or a class where the clone is expanded.

j_call: TRBJ2-1
v_call: TRBV7-8
clone_size: few
d_call: TRBD1
cdr3_aa: CASSTHRPRQGSYNEQFF
cdr3_nt: TGTGCCAGCAGCACACACCGTCCCAGACAGGGGAGCTACAATGAGCAGTTCTTC

j_call: TRBJ2-1
v_call: TRBV3-1
clone_size: .
d_call: .
cdr3_aa: CASSQEERDNEQFF
cdr3_nt: TGTGCCAGCAGCCAAGAGGAAAGGGACAATGAGCAGTTCTTC

j_call: TRBJ2-3
v_call: TRBV6-5
clone_size: .
d_call: TRBD2
cdr3_aa: CASSFTSGGAIDTQYF
cdr3_nt: TGTGCCAGCAGCTTCACTAGCGGGGGCGCCATAGATACGCAGTATTTT

j_call: TRBJ1-6
v_call: TRBV6-5
clone_size: medium-sized
d_call: .
cdr3_aa: CASRPGFNSPLHF
cdr3_nt: TGTGCCAGCAGGCCAGGGTTTAATTCACCCCTCCACTTT

j_call: TRBJ2-7
v_call: TRBV29-1
clone_size: .
d_call: .
cdr3_aa: CSVAGAQNSYEQYF
cdr3_nt: TGCAGCGTTGCAGGGGCGCAGAACTCCTACGAGCAGTACTTC

j_call: TRBJ2-7
v_call: TRBV7-9
clone_size: .
d_call: .
cdr3_aa: CASSLRDGLYEQYF
cdr3_nt: TGTGCCAGCAGCCTCCGGGACGGTCTCTACGAGCAGTACTTC

j_call: TRBJ2-7
v_call: TRBV12-3/TRBV12-4
clone_size: many
d_call: .
cdr3_aa: CASSLTFLRGDYEQYF
cdr3_nt: TGTGCCAGCAGTCTCACCTTCCTTCGAGGAGACTACGAGCAGTACTTC

j_call: TRBJ1-1
v_call: TRBV7-9
clone_size: .
d_call: .
cdr3_aa: CASSSGPTEAFF
cdr3_nt: TGTGCCAGCAGCTCCGGTCCCACTGAAGCTTTCTTT

j_call: TRBJ1-1
v_call: TRBV9
clone_size: .
d_call: .
cdr3_aa: CASSVARSGGEAFF
cdr3_nt: TGTGCCAGCAGCGTAGCGAGGAGCGGTGGGGAAGCTTTCTTT

j_call: TRBJ2-3
v_call: TRBV11-2
clone_size: .
d_call: TRBD2
cdr3_aa: CASSAGTSGARSTDTQYF
cdr3_nt: TGTGCCAGCAGCGCAGGGACTAGCGGGGCCCGCTCCACAGATACGCAGTATTTT

j_call: TRBJ2-7
v_call: TRBV4-2
clone_size: .
d_call: .
cdr3_aa: CASSPQGVEEQYF
cdr3_nt: TGTGCCAGCAGCCCACAGGGCGTTGAGGAGCAGTACTTC

j_call: TRBJ1-1
v_call: TRBV20-1
clone_size: .
d_call: .
cdr3_aa: CSARDLPEAFF
cdr3_nt: TGCAGTGCTAGAGATTTACCTGAAGCTTTCTTT

j_call: TRBJ1-5
v_call: TRBV20-1
clone_size: .
d_call: TRBD1
cdr3_aa: CSAKTGSQPQHF
cdr3_nt: TGCAGTGCTAAGACAGGGAGCCAGCCCCAGCATTTT

j_call: TRBJ2-2
v_call: TRBV5-6
clone_size: .
d_call: .
cdr3_aa: CASSSFPGEANTGELFF
cdr3_nt: TGTGCCAGCAGCTCCTTTCCGGGGGAAGCGAACACCGGGGAGCTGTTTTTT

j_call: TRBJ2-3
v_call: TRBV9
clone_size: .
d_call: .
cdr3_aa: CASTPRGGTDTQYF
cdr3_nt: TGTGCCAGCACTCCTCGCGGGGGCACAGATACGCAGTATTTT

j_call: TRBJ1-6
v_call: TRBV11-2
clone_size: .
d_call: .
cdr3_aa: CASSLIWGNSPLHF
cdr3_nt: TGTGCCAGCAGCTTAATTTGGGGAAATTCACCCCTCCACTTT

j_call: TRBJ2-7
v_call: TRBV7-2
clone_size: .
d_call: TRBD1
cdr3_aa: CASSLDRGSYEQYF
cdr3_nt: TGTGCCAGCAGCTTAGACAGGGGCTCTTACGAGCAGTACTTC

j_call: TRBJ1-2
v_call: TRBV5-1
clone_size: .
d_call: .
cdr3_aa: CASSLGQPGHGYTF
cdr3_nt: TGCGCCAGCAGCTTGGGACAGCCGGGTCATGGCTACACCTTC

j_call: TRBJ2-2
v_call: TRBV5-1
clone_size: .
d_call: .
cdr3_aa: CASSSLGTWGTGELFF
cdr3_nt: TGCGCCAGCAGCTCCCTCGGGACCTGGGGCACCGGGGAGCTGTTTTTT

j_call: TRBJ2-5
v_call: TRBV5-6
clone_size: .
d_call: .
cdr3_aa: CASSAFRVHQETQYF
cdr3_nt: TGTGCCAGCAGCGCGTTCAGGGTCCACCAAGAGACCCAGTACTTC

j_call: TRBJ2-7
v_call: TRBV5-1
clone_size: .
d_call: TRBD1
cdr3_aa: CASSLQGTGINEQYF
cdr3_nt: TGCGCCAGCAGCCTGCAAGGGACAGGGATTAACGAGCAGTACTTC

j_call: TRBJ1-6
v_call: TRBV4-3
clone_size: many
d_call: .
cdr3_aa: CASSQATYSPLHF
cdr3_nt: TGCGCCAGCAGCCAAGCGACTTATTCACCCCTCCACTTT

j_call: TRBJ2-1
v_call: TRBV5-4
clone_size: .
d_call: TRBD2
cdr3_aa: CASSGSGGRGNEQFF
cdr3_nt: TGTGCCAGCAGCGGATCCGGGGGGAGGGGAAATGAGCAGTTCTTC

j_call: TRBJ2-5
v_call: TRBV12-3/TRBV12-4
clone_size: few
d_call: TRBD1
cdr3_aa: CATTSTGEKTQYF
cdr3_nt: TGTGCCACAACATCGACAGGGGAAAAGACCCAGTACTTC

j_call: TRBJ1-2
v_call: TRBV27
clone_size: once
d_call: TRBD1
cdr3_aa: CASSPDRGGKFYGYTF
cdr3_nt: TGTGCCAGCAGCCCGGACAGGGGCGGAAAATTCTATGGCTACACCTTC

j_call: TRBJ2-2
v_call: TRBV20-1
clone_size: few
d_call: TRBD2
cdr3_aa: CSAMRGAGTGELFF
cdr3_nt: TGCAGTGCTATGCGGGGGGCCGGGACCGGGGAGCTGTTTTTT

j_call: TRBJ2-5
v_call: TRBV5-5
clone_size: many
d_call: .
cdr3_aa: CASSFFSGQAETQYF
cdr3_nt: TGTGCCAGCAGCTTCTTTTCGGGACAAGCAGAGACCCAGTACTTC

j_call: TRBJ2-3
v_call: TRBV11-2
clone_size: .
d_call: TRBD1
cdr3_aa: CASSPGTGRYTQYF
cdr3_nt: TGTGCCAGCAGCCCCGGGACAGGGAGATATACGCAGTATTTT

j_call: TRBJ1-3
v_call: TRBV6-1
clone_size: .
d_call: TRBD1
cdr3_aa: CASSESTGGLGNTIYF
cdr3_nt: TGTGCCAGCAGTGAATCGACAGGGGGCCTGGGAAACACCATATATTTT

j_call: TRBJ1-5
v_call: TRBV15
clone_size: .
d_call: .
cdr3_aa: CATRYRGRGSNQPQHF
cdr3_nt: TGTGCCACCCGATACCGGGGGCGAGGATCCAATCAGCCCCAGCATTTT

j_call: TRBJ2-7
v_call: TRBV12-3/TRBV12-4
clone_size: .
d_call: .
cdr3_aa: CASSPTVSSYEQYF
cdr3_nt: TGTGCCAGCAGCCCGACAGTGAGCTCCTACGAGCAGTACTTC

j_call: TRBJ1-5
v_call: TRBV20-1
clone_size: .
d_call: .
cdr3_aa: CSATGAGYQPQHF
cdr3_nt: TGCAGTGCTACAGGGGCAGGGTATCAGCCCCAGCATTTT

j_call: TRBJ2-2
v_call: TRBV4-1
clone_size: .
d_call: TRBD1
cdr3_aa: CASTRTGTVNTGELFF
cdr3_nt: TGCGCCAGCACCCGGACCGGGACAGTAAACACCGGGGAGCTGTTTTTT

j_call: TRBJ2-1
v_call: TRBV20-1
clone_size: .
d_call: TRBD1
cdr3_aa: CSARVPGGTDNEQFF
cdr3_nt: TGCAGTGCTAGGGTCCCAGGGGGCACTGACAATGAGCAGTTCTTC

j_call: TRBJ1-5
v_call: TRBV6-1
clone_size: .
d_call: TRBD1
cdr3_aa: CASGQGSHLNQPQHF
cdr3_nt: TGTGCCAGTGGACAGGGGTCCCACCTTAATCAGCCCCAGCATTTT

j_call: TRBJ1-6
v_call: TRBV19
clone_size: .
d_call: .
cdr3_aa: CASTLPGGPLHF
cdr3_nt: TGTGCCAGTACCCTCCCAGGAGGACCCCTCCACTTT

j_call: TRBJ2-2
v_call: TRBV29-1
clone_size: .
d_call: .
cdr3_aa: CSVRYMTGELFF
cdr3_nt: TGCAGCGTGCGTTACATGACCGGGGAGCTGTTTTTT

j_call: TRBJ1-2
v_call: TRBV5-1
clone_size: few
d_call: .
cdr3_aa: CASSLGYGYTF
cdr3_nt: TGCGCCAGCAGCTTGGGCTATGGCTACACCTTC

j_call: TRBJ2-3
v_call: TRBV6-4
clone_size: .
d_call: .
cdr3_aa: CASSAEGTDTQYF
cdr3_nt: TGTGCCAGCAGTGCTGAGGGCACAGATACGCAGTATTTT

j_call: TRBJ2-1
v_call: TRBV7-8
clone_size: .
d_call: .
cdr3_aa: CASSLGGANEQFF
cdr3_nt: TGTGCCAGCAGCCTAGGTGGGGCTAATGAGCAGTTCTTC

j_call: TRBJ2-3
v_call: TRBV5-1
clone_size: .
d_call: .
cdr3_aa: CASSSDSPAGTQYF
cdr3_nt: TGCGCCAGCAGCTCGGACTCCCCCGCCGGCACGCAGTATTTT

j_call: TRBJ1-4
v_call: TRBV10-3
clone_size: few
d_call: .
cdr3_aa: CAIRDGGDEKLFF
cdr3_nt: TGTGCCATCAGGGACGGGGGGGATGAAAAACTGTTTTTT

j_call: TRBJ2-7
v_call: TRBV7-6
clone_size: few
d_call: .
cdr3_aa: CASSLADGEQYF
cdr3_nt: TGTGCCAGCAGCTTAGCAGATGGGGAGCAGTACTTC

j_call: TRBJ2-4
v_call: TRBV20-1
clone_size: .
d_call: .
cdr3_aa: CSAPPGPRAGNIQYF
cdr3_nt: TGCAGTGCCCCACCTGGACCCCGGGCCGGGAACATTCAGTACTTC

j_call: TRBJ2-2
v_call: TRBV5-1
clone_size: .
d_call: TRBD1
cdr3_aa: CASSPGQGRTGELFF
cdr3_nt: TGCGCCAGCAGCCCAGGACAGGGGAGGACCGGGGAGCTGTTTTTT

j_call: TRBJ2-3
v_call: TRBV20-1
clone_size: .
d_call: .
cdr3_aa: CSVSTGGLGTQYF
cdr3_nt: TGCAGTGTATCGACCGGGGGGCTGGGTACGCAGTATTTT